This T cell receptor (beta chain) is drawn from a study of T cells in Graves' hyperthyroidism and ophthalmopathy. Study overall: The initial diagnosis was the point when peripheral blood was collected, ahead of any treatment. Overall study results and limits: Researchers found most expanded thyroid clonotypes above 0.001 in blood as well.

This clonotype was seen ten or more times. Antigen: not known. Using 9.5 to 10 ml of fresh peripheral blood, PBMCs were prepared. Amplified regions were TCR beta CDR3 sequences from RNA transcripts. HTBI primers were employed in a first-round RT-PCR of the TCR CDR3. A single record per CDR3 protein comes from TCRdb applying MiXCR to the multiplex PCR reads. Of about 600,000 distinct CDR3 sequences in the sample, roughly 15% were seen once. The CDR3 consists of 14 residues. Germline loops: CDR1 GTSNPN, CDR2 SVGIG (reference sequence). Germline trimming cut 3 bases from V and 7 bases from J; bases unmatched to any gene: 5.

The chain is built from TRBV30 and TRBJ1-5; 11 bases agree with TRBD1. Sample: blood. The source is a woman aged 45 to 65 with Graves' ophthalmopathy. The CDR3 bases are TGTGCCTGGAGCGGGACAGGGGGTTCCCAGCCCCAGCATTTT. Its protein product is CAWSGTGGSQPQHF.